This entry is about one TCR beta chain. Its antigen has not been determined. No qualities accompany the bases; no much larger clone lies one base away. The data stem from a study of shared clonotypes between healthy human individuals (TCRdb year 2020). With regard to the full study: Three men and a couple of women, aged 18 to 49 years, made up the cohort. For each donor, CD4 naive and CD4 memory were each given three plates, CD8 naive was given two plates, and CD8 memory was given one plate. Leukapheresis yielded between about 0.94 and 9.5 billion PBMCs per donor. To increase sequencing depth and limit assay-specific biases, TCR repertoire library preparation and sequencing were carried out by different laboratories using diverse techniques. Blood TCR repertoires of about five healthy adults were deeply sequenced to estimate repertoire size and the extent of clonotype sharing between individuals. Study-level results and caveats: Because the study included only a small number of donors, the genetic and exposure-history diversity represented was limited. Sampling was restricted to blood, and TCR repertoires in tissue are likely to differ from TCR repertoires in blood. When a few donors were compared, the shared fraction of clonotypes was roughly 5% for naive CD4, roughly 3.4% for naive CD8, more than 2% for memory CD4, and less than 0.5% for memory CD8. Based on pairwise subsampling, the degree of clonotype sharing among donors was expected to be affected by sequencing depth. Clonotypes shared by all four sorted-subset donors showed higher generation probabilities than non-shared clonotypes. Larger estimated clonotype richness was generally found for naive subsets than for memory subsets. Incomplete sequencing was indicated by rarefaction of sorted-subset datasets, despite the large sequencing depth.

Using the deep immunoSEQ assay, multiplex PCR amplified TCR CDR3 regions from genomic DNA. Extracted genomic DNA from each cell subset was distributed evenly across all wells of several immunoSEQ 96-well plates, and each plate was treated as a replicate. For sorted subsets, approximately 210 ng genomic DNA, equal to about 30,000 T cell genomes, was loaded into each replicate PCR. Purified libraries were measured with a Qubit 3.0 fluorometer, size-checked on a Bioanalyzer 2100, and measured again with the KAPA Library Quantification kit. Every immunoSEQ 96-well plate was sequenced on a dedicated single-read 150-cycle Illumina NextSeq 550 flow cell. Regarding the original processing steps: The immunoSEQ output contained only junctional sequences without quality scores, so filtering could not match that applied to full-length reads. Sequences were annotated with PyIR, a Python wrapper for IgBLAST v1.9, using IMGT germline references to assign V/J genes and CDR3. Reads were filtered out if the reads had weak V/J assignments (E-value above 1e-6), no CDR3, stop codons, out-of-frame junctions, or ambiguous translated residues. V3J clonotypes were defined by identical inferred V gene, J gene, and CDR3 amino acid sequence. Percentage overlap between repertoires was calculated by dividing the number of shared unique clonotypes by the size of the smaller repertoire. Repertoire richness was assessed with RTK rarefaction, the Chao1 estimator, and Recon v2.1 estimates of unobserved clonotypes. Generation probabilities for all TCRbeta clonotypes obtained by the gDNA method from several donors were computed using OLGA. In TCRdb, the immuneACCESS table is reduced to in-frame sequences with V and J assigned. These tables do not hold every clone; where another copy was compared, an unresolved V gene accounts for under half, and the others remain unexplained. V and J calls plus clone size are reproduced from that table; the DNA served to infer D and trimming. This sample holds millions of clones; approximately 94% were observed only once. Clones ranked in the top ten supply under 2% of the sample.

CDR1 and CDR2 (SGHVS, FNYEAQ) derive from the germline V gene. The CDR3 spans 13 residues, from the cysteine through the phenylalanine. Only the CDR3 region is kept as DNA, spanning 39 bases read in frame from base 1. V was cut back by 5 bases and J by 6 bases, leaving a gap of 11 bases between them. CD8 naive samples were obtained by positive selection for CCR7 among CD45RO-negative cells, yielding a CD45RA+CCR7+ population from which TemRA cells were excluded. The donors were healthy, HIV-negative adults with no recently reported acute infections or vaccinations. Every donor was a Caucasian adult living in Nashville, Tennessee, USA. After blood collection by leukapheresis, PBMCs were isolated using Ficoll-Histopaque density gradient centrifugation and then cryopreserved in the vapor phase of liquid nitrogen. Analytical flow cytometry was used to check the purity and quantity of each magnetically sorted T cell population. Genomic DNA was isolated from each sorted fraction and quantified by UV absorbance on a Nanodrop 2000c.

This clonotype was obtained from a man aged 18 to 35 in good health. Some clones in this sample may be carry-over from other donors' samples. The sequenced sample was naive CD8+ T cells from PBMCs. The cell subset or site label corresponds to: CD45RA+CCR7+. The chain uses TRBV7-6 and TRBJ2-1; the D gene is not confidently resolved. The CDR3 has the sequence CASSLEQLNEQFF. Read as DNA, the sequence is TGTGCCAGCAGCCTGGAGCAGCTCAATGAGCAGTTCTTC.